The 10 T cell receptor beta chains listed next were all sequenced from one sample in a study of cytomegalovirus exposure and HLA in healthy donors. The study ran its PCR with 60 Vbeta and 13 Jbeta primers. The assay was immunoSEQ multiplex PCR, and TCRdb's table has in-frame clones only and misses some. The table lists about 160,000 clones, roughly 80% of them singletons, with around 6.7% in the top ten. Specimen: PBMCs. These receptors were taken from a woman in her 30s in good health and CMV-seropositive.

The chain employs TRBV4-3 and TRBJ2-1, with D unclear. Trimming left V 0 bases short and J 3 bases short, with 12 bases between. Germline V CDR1 and CDR2: LGHNA, YSLEER. CDR3 length equals 16 residues. The CDR3 reads CASSQDRHGFYNEQFF. The CDR3 DNA is TGCGCCAGCAGCCAAGATCGACACGGATTCTACAATGAGCAGTTCTTC.

In the case of this clone: At one of its ends the junction is not consistent with the germline gene, which may arise from a read error. The V gene is TRBV23-1, the J gene TRBJ1-4, with TRBD1 matching 8 bases. TRBV23-1 is marked as an open reading frame, function uncertain. The CDR3 is 13 residues long. The CDR3 sequence is CATETGGVEKLFF. In DNA, the CDR3 is TGCGCCACCGAAACAGGGGGAGTTGAAAAACTATTTTTT.

This chain joins TRBV6-1 and TRBJ1-3, with TRBD1 as a possible D gene (5 bases). Germline V gene sequence: CDR1 MNHNS, CDR2 SASEGT. The CDR3 runs to 14 residues. The germline V and J ends were trimmed by 1 base and 4 bases, with 8 bases remaining between them. The CDR3 region has the DNA TGTGCCAGCAGTGAAGGGGGCCGAGGAAACACCATATATTTT. This translates into CASSEGGRGNTIYF.

This clone has more than one count but fewer than ten. The J gene is TRBJ2-1, the V gene TRBV9; tentatively, D is TRBD1 (6 bases). CDR3 length: 16 residues. The ends were cut back, 1 base at V and 3 bases at J, with 14 bases in the middle. CDR1 is SGDLS and CDR2 is YYNGEE in the germline V gene. Here the CDR3 DNA reads TGTGCCAGCAGCGTACAAACAGGGAGAAGCTACAATGAGCAGTTCTTC. Its translation: CASSVQTGRSYNEQFF.

This sequence joins TRBV18 and TRBJ1-1, with D maybe TRBD1 (5 bases). The CDR3 is 15 residues long. The germline V and J ends were trimmed by 2 bases and 2 bases, with 12 bases remaining between them. Germline loops: CDR1 KGHSH, CDR2 LQKENI. CDR3 nucleotide sequence: TGTGCCAGCTCACCATTCTACCAGGGAAACACTGAAGCTTTCTTT. Residues: CASSPFYQGNTEAFF.

J is TRBJ1-2 and V is TRBV29-1; 11 bases are shared with TRBD1. The V gene's germline CDR1 is SQVTM and CDR2 ANQGSEA. The trim removed 6 bases at V and 8 bases at J, leaving 5 bases unmatched. The CDR3 runs 12 residues. CDR3 amino acids: CSVGQGARGYTF. As DNA, the CDR3 is TGCAGCGTCGGACAGGGGGCGCGGGGCTACACCTTC.

This clone was recorded once. This chain uses TRBV4-1 with TRBJ1-4; possible D gene TRBD1, 5 bases. The CDR3 is 17 amino acids. Per germline, CDR1 MGHRA and CDR2 YSYEKL. V lost 2 bases, J lost 0 bases, and 13 bases lay in between. The CDR3 DNA sequence: TGCGCCAGCAGCCAAAGTCAGGGAATTGCAACTAATGAAAAACTGTTTTTT. This gives the protein CASSQSQGIATNEKLFF.

The V and J genes are TRBV18 and TRBJ1-1; D uncertain. Trimming stripped 4 bases from V and 3 bases from J, with 9 bases between. The CDR3 has 13 amino acids. Germline assignment: CDR1 KGHSH and CDR2 LQKENI. This CDR3 is CASSLNEDTEAFF. DNA of the CDR3: TGTGCCAGCTCACTGAATGAGGACACTGAAGCTTTCTTT.

This clone has a handful of counts. J is TRBJ2-6 and V is TRBV5-4; D perhaps matches TRBD1 (5 bases). The CDR3 length is 20 residues. Per germline, CDR1 SGHNT and CDR2 YYREEE (reference sequence). V lost 4 bases and J lost 0, with 23 bases in between. In DNA, the CDR3 is TGTGCCAGCAGCCCAGTCTTTCCAGGGCTACCGACCTCTGGGGCCAACGTCCTGACTTTC. Residues: CASSPVFPGLPTSGANVLTF.

The chain recombines TRBV13 with TRBJ2-5; TRBD2 matches at 9 bases. This CDR3 comprises 15 residues. The junction had 10 bases not matched to a gene; V was cut back by 5 bases and J by 6 bases. Germline CDR1 is PRHDT and CDR2 is FYEKMQ (reference sequence). CDR3 sequence reads: CASSRRTRGGKTQYF. CDR3 bases: TGTGCCAGCAGCCGCAGAACGCGGGGGGGCAAGACCCAGTACTTC.